This T cell receptor beta chain was observed in a study of T cell responses to AZD1222 COVID-19 vaccine. Study-level findings and limits: CD4 TCRs associated with vaccination spanned spike, dominating at 160-218 and 743-854. Per reports, nearly half of all spike-specific TCRs target regions that are unmutated in variants.

Generated by immunoSEQ multiplex PCR, the TCRdb table keeps only in-frame clones and is missing some. The table includes fewer than 120,000 clones, about nine tenths detected once. A note on this clone: The antigen remains undetermined.

The V and J ends lost 3 bases and 6 bases, in that order; junction bases with no gene match: 5. CDR3 length: 15 residues. Germline lookup yields CDR1 KGHSH and CDR2 LQKENI. The origin of this receptor is an adult in good health. This sequence joins TRBV18 and TRBJ1-5, with 10 bases aligning to TRBD1. The sample consisted of peripheral blood, taken on day 0 of AZD1222 vaccination. The CDR3: CASSPGTGVGQPQHF. For the CDR3, the DNA is TGTGCCAGCTCACCGGGGACAGGGGTCGGTCAGCCCCAGCATTTT.